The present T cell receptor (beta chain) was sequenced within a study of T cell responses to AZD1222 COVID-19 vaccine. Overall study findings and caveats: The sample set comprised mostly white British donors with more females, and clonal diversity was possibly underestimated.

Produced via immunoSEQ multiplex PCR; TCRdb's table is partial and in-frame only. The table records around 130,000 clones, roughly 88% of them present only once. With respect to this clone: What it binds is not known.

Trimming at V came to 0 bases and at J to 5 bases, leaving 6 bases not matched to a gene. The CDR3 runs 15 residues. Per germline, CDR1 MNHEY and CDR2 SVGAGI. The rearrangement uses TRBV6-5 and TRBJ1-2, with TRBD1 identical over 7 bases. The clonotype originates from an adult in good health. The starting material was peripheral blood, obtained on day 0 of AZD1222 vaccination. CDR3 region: CASSYSRSGGYGYTF. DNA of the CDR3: TGTGCCAGCAGTTACTCTCGGTCAGGGGGGTATGGCTACACCTTC.